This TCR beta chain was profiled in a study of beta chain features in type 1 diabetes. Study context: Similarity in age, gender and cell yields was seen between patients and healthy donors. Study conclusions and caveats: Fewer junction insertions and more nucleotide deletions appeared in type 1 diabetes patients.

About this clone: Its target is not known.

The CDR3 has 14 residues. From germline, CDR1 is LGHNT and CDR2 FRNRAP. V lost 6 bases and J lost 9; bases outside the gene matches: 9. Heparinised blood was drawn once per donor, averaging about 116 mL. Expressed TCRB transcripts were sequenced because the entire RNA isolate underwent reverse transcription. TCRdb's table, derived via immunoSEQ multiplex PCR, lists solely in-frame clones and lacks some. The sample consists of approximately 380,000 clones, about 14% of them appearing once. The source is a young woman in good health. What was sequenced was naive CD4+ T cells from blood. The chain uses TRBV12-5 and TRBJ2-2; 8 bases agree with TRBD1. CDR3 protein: CASGSGQGFRELFF. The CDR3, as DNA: TGTGCTAGTGGGTCCGGACAGGGTTTCAGGGAGCTGTTTTTT. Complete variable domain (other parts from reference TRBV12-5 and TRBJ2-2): DARVTQTPRHKVTEMGQEVTMRCQPILGHNTVFWYRQTMMQGLELLAYFRNRAPLDDSGMPKDRFSAEMPDATLATLKIQPSEPRDSAVYFCASGSGQGFRELFFGEGSRLTVL.